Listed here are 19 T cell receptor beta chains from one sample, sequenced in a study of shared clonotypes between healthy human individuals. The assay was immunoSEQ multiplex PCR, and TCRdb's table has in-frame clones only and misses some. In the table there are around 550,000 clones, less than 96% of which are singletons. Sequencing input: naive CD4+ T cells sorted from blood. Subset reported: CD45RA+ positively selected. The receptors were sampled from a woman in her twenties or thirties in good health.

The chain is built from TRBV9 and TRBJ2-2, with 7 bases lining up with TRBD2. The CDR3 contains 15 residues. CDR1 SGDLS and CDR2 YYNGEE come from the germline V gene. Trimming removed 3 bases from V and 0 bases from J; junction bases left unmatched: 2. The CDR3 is CASSEGLTNTGELFF. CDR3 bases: TGTGCCAGCAGCGAGGGACTAACGAACACCGGGGAGCTGTTTTTT.

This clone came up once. The CDR3 here is CASSYRARTDTQYF. The CDR3 DNA follows: TGTGCCAGCAGTTACCGGGCTCGCACAGATACGCAGTATTTT. The chain has TRBV6-5 and TRBJ2-3; no clear D gene. The length of the CDR3 is 14 residues. The V end was cut by 2 bases, the J end by 1 base, with 7 bases between. Germline CDR1 is MNHEY and CDR2 is SVGAGI.

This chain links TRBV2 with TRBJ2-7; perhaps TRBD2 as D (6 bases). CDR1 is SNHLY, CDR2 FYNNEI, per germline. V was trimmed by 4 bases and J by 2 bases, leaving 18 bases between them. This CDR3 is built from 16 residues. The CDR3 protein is CASSVGGRSFTYEQYF. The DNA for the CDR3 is TGTGCCAGCAGTGTGGGAGGACGGTCGTTCACCTACGAGCAGTACTTC.

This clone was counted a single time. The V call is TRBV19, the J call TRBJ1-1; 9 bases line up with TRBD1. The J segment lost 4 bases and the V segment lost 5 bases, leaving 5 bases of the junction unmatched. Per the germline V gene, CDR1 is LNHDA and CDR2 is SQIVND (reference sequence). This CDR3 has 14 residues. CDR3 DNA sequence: TGTGCCAGTAGTGGGACAGGGTTCGGCACTGAAGCTTTCTTT. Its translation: CASSGTGFGTEAFF.

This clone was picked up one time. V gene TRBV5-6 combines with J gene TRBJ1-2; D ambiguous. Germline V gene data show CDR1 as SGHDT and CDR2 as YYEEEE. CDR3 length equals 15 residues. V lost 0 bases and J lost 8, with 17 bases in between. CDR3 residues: CASSLAAARLVGYTF. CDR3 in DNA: TGTGCCAGCAGCTTGGCTGCAGCCCGCCTGGTGGGCTACACCTTC.

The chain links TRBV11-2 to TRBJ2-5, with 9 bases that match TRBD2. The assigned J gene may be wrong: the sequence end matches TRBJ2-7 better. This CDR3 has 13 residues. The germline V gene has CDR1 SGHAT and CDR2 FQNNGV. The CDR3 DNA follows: TGTGCCAGCGGGGCGGGAGGGAACTACGAGCAGTACTTC. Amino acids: CASGAGGNYEQYF.

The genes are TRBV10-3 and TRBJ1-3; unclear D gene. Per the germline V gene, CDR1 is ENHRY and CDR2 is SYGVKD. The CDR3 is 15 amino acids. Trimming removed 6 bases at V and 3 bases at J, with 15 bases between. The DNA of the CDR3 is TGTGCCATCAGCCTGACACCAACTGGTGGAAACACCATATATTTT. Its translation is CAISLTPTGGNTIYF.

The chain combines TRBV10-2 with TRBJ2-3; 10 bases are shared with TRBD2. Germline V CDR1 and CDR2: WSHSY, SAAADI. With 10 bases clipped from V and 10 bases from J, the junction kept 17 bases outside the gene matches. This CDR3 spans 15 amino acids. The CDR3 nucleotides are TGCGCCACCTATCTAAGCGGGAGGGCCGGGAAGGCGCAGTATTTT. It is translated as CATYLSGRAGKAQYF.

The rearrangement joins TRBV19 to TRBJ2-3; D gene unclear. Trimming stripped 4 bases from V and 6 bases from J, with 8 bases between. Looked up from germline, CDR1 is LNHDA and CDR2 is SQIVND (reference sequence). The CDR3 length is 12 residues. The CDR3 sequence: CASSTTRDTQYF. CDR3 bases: TGTGCCAGTAGTACGACCCGTGATACGCAGTATTTT.

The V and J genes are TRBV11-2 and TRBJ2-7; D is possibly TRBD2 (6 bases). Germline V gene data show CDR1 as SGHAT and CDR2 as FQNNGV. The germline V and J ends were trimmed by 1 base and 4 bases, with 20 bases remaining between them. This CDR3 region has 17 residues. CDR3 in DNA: TGTGCCAGCAGCTTAGGTAACCCACGGTGGAGGGGATACGAGCAGTACTTC. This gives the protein CASSLGNPRWRGYEQYF. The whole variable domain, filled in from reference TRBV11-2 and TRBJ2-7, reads EAGVAQSPRYKIIEKRQSVAFWCNPISGHATLYWYQQILGQGPKLLIQFQNNGVVDDSQLPKDRFSAERLKGVDSTLKIQPAKLEDSAVYLCASSLGNPRWRGYEQYFGPGTRLTVT.

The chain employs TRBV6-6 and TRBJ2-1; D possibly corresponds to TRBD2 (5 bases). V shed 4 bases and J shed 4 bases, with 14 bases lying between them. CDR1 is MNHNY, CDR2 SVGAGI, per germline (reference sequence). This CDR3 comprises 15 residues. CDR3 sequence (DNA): TGTGCCAGCAGTTGGCCGGGAATGGGGTACAATGAGCAGTTCTTC. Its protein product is CASSWPGMGYNEQFF.

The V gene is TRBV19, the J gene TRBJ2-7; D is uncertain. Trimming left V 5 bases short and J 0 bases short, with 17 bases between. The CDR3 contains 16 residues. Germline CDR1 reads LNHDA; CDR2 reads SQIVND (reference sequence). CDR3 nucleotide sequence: TGTGCCAGTAGTTCGGGTGGCCTCTCAAGCTCCTACGAGCAGTACTTC. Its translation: CASSSGGLSSSYEQYF.

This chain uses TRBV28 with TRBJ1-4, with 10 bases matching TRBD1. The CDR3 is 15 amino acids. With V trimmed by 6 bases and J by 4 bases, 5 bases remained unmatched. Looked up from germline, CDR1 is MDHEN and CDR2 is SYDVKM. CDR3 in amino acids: CASRDRGHNNEKLFF. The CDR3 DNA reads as TGTGCCAGCAGAGACAGGGGGCATAATAATGAAAAACTGTTTTTT.

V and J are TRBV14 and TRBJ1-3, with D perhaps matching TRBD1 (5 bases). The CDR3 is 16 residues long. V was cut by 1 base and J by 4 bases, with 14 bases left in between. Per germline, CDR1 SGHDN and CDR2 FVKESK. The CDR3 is CASSQGRPGPGNTIYF. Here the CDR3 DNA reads TGTGCCAGCAGCCAAGGACGACCGGGGCCGGGAAACACCATATATTTT.

The CDR3 region is CASSLDRGQPSYEQYF. For the CDR3, the DNA is TGCGCCAGCAGCTTGGACAGGGGGCAGCCCTCCTACGAGCAGTACTTC. J is TRBJ2-5 and V is TRBV5-1, with 9 nucleotides matching TRBD1. TRBJ2-7 explains the end of the DNA better; the J call may be wrong. Germline CDR1 is SGHRS and CDR2 is YFSETQ. The CDR3 spans 16 residues.

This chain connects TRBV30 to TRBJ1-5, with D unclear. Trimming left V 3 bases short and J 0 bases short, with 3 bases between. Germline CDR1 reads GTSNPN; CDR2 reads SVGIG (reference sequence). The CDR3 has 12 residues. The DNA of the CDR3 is TGTGCCTGGAGCCCTAGCAATCAGCCCCAGCATTTT. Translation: CAWSPSNQPQHF.

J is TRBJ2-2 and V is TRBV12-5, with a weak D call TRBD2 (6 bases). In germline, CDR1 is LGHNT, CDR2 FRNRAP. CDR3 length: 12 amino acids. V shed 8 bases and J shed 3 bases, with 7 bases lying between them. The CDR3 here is CASRRDTGELFF. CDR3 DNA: TGTGCTAGTAGGAGGGACACCGGGGAGCTGTTTTTT.

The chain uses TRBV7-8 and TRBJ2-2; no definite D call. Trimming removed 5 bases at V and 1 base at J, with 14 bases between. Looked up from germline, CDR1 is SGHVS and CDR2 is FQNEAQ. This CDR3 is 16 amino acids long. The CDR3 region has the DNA TGTGCCAGCAGCCACAATACCCTAAAGAACACCGGGGAGCTGTTTTTT. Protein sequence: CASSHNTLKNTGELFF.

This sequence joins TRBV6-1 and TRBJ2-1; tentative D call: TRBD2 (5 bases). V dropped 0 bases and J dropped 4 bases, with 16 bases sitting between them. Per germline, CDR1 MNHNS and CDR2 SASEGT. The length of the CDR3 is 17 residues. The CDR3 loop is CASSEAGLAATYNEQFF. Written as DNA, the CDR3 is TGTGCCAGCAGTGAAGCAGGGCTAGCAGCAACTTACAATGAGCAGTTCTTC.